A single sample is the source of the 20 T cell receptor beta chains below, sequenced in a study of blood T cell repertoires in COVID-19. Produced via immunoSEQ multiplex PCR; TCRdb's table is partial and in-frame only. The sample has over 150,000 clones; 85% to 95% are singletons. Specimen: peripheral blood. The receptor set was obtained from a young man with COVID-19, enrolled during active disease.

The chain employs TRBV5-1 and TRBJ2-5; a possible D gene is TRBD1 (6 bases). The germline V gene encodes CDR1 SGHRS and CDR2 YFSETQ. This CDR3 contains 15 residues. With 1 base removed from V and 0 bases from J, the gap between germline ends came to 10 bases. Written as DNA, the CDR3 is TGCGCCAGCAGCTTGTCAGGGGCGCACCAAGAGACCCAGTACTTC. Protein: CASSLSGAHQETQYF.

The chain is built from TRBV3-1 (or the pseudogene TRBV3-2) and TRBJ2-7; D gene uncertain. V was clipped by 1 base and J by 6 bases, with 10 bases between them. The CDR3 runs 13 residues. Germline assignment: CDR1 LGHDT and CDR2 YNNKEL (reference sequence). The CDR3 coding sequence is TGTGCCAGCAGCCAAGGCGCACGCGTCGAGCAGTACTTC. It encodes CASSQGARVEQYF.

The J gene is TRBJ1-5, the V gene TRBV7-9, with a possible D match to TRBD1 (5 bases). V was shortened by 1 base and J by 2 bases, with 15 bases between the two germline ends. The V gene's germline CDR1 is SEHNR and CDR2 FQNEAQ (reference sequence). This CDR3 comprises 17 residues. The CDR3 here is CASSLGQGAWGNQPQHF. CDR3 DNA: TGTGCCAGCAGCTTAGGCCAGGGCGCATGGGGCAATCAGCCCCAGCATTTT. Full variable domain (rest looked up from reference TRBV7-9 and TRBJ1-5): DTGVSQNPRHKITKRGQNVTFRCDPISEHNRLYWYRQTLGQGPEFLTYFQNEAQLEKSRLLSDRFSAERPKGSFSTLEIQRTEQGDSAMYLCASSLGQGAWGNQPQHFGDGTRLSIL.

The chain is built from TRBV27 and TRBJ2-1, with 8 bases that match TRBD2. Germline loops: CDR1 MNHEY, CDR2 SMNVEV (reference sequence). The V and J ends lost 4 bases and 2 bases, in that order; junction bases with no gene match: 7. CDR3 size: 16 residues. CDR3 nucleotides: TGTGCCAGCAGTTGGCCCAGCGGGGGAACCTACAATGAGCAGTTCTTC. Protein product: CASSWPSGGTYNEQFF.

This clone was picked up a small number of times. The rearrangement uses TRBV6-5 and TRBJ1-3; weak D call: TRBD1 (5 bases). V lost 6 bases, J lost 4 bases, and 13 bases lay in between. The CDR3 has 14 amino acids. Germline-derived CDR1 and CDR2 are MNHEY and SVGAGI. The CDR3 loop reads CASSLRGDGNTIYF. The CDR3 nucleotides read TGTGCCAGCAGCCTCCGGGGGGACGGAAACACCATATATTTT.

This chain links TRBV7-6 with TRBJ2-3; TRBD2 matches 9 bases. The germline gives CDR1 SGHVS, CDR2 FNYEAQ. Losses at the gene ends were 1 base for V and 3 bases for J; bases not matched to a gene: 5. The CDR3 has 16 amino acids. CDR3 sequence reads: CASSLGGGAVTDTQYF. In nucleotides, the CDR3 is TGTGCCAGCAGCTTAGGCGGGGGGGCCGTGACAGATACGCAGTATTTT.

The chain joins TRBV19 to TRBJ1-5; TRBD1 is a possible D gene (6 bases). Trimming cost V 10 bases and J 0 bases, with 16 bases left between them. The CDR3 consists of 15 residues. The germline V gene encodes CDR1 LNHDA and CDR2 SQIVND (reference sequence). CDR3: CATSRQDLSNQPQHF. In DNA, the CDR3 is TGTGCCACTTCAAGACAGGACCTTAGCAATCAGCCCCAGCATTTT.

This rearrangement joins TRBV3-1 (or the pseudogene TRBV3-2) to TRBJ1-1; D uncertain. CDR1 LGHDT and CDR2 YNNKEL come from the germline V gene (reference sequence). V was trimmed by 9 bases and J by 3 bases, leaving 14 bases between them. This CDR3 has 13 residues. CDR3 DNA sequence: TGTGCCAGTAGGACGGGAATCTACACTGAAGCTTTCTTT. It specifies CASRTGIYTEAFF.

This CDR3 is CASSQGDSGLTGELFF. The CDR3, as DNA: TGCGCCAGCAGCCAAGGTGACAGCGGGTTGACCGGGGAGCTGTTTTTT. The rearrangement links TRBV4-1 to TRBJ2-2, with D possibly TRBD2 on 6 matching bases. Germline assignment: CDR1 MGHRA and CDR2 YSYEKL. Trimming stripped 1 base from V and 5 bases from J, with 14 bases between. The CDR3 is 16 residues long.

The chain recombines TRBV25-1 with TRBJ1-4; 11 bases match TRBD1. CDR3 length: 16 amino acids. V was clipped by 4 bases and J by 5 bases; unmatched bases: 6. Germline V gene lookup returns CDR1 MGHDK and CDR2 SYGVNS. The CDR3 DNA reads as TGTGCCAGCAGTGCTCGGACAGGGGGCGGGAATGAAAAACTGTTTTTT. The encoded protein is CASSARTGGGNEKLFF.

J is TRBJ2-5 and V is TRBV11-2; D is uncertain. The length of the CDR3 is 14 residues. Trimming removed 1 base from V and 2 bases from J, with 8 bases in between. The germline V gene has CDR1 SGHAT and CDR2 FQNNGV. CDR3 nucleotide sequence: TGTGCCAGCAGCTTAGGGGCTACACAAGAGACCCAGTACTTC. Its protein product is CASSLGATQETQYF.

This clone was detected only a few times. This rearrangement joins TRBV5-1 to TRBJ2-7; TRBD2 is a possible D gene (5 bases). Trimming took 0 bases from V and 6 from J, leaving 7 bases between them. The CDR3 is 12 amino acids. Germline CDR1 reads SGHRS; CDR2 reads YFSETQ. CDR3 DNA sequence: TGCGCCAGCAGCTTGGTAGAGGGCGAGCAGTACTTC. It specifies CASSLVEGEQYF.

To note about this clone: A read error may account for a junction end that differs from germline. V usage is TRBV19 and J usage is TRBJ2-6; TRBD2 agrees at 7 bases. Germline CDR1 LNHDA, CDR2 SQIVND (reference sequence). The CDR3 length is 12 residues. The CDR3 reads CASSPREGQRDF. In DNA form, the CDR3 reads TGTGCCAGTAGTCCTAGGGAGGGCCAGAGGGATTTC. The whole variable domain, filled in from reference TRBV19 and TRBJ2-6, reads DGGITQSPKYLFRKEGQNVTLSCEQNLNHDAMYWYRQDPGQGLRLIYYSQIVNDFQKGDIAEGYSVSREKKESFPLTVTSAQKNPTAFYLCASSPREGQRDFGAGSRLTVL.

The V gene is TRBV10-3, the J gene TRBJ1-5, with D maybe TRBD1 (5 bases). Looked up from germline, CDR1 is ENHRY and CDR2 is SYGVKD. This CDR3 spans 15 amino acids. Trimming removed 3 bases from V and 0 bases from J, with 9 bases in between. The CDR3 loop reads CAISDSRDSNQPQHF. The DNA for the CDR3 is TGTGCCATCAGTGATTCCAGGGATAGCAATCAGCCCCAGCATTTT.

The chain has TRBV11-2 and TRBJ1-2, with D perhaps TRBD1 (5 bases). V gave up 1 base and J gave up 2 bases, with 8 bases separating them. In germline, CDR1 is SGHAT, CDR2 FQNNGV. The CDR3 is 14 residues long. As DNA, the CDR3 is TGTGCCAGCAGCTTAGGACAGCCCAACTATGGCTACACCTTC. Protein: CASSLGQPNYGYTF.

CDR3 amino acids: CASSFAARGGGYEQYF. CDR3 nucleotide sequence: TGTGCCAGCAGTTTTGCGGCCAGGGGAGGGGGCTACGAGCAGTACTTC. V and J are TRBV5-5 and TRBJ2-7, with D possibly matching TRBD2 (7 bases). The CDR3 sequence is 16 residues long. Germline V gene data show CDR1 as SGHKS and CDR2 as YYEKEE (reference sequence). Trimming stripped 5 bases from V and 3 bases from J, with 21 bases between.

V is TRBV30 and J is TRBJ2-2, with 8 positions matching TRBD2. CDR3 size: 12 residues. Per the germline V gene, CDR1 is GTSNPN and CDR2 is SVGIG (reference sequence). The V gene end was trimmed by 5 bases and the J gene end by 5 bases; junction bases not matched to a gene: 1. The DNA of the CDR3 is TGTGCCTGGGGACTAGCAACCGGGGAGCTGTTTTTT. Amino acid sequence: CAWGLATGELFF.

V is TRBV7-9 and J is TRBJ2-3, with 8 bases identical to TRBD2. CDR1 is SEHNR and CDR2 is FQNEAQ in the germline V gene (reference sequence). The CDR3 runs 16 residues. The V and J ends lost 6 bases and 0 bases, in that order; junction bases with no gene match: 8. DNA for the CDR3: TGTGCCAGCAGTGGCGGGGGGCTTGCTAGCACAGATACGCAGTATTTT. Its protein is CASSGGGLASTDTQYF.

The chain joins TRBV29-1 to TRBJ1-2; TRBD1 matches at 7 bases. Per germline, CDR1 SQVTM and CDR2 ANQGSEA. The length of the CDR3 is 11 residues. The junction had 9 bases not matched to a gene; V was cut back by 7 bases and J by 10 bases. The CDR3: CSGSTGQFYTF. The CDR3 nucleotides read TGCAGCGGTTCGACAGGGCAGTTCTACACCTTC.

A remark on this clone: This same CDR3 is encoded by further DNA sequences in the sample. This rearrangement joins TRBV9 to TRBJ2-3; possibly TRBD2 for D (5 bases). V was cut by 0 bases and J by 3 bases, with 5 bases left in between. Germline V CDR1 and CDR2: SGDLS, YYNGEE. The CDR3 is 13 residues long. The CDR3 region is CASSVGGTDTQYF. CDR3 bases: TGTGCCAGCAGCGTAGGCGGGACAGATACGCAGTATTTT.